The clone carrying this T cell receptor beta chain came up many times. The data were taken from a study of molecular identifiers for immune sequencing clone quantification. The CDR3 covers 15 residues. Trimming took 6 bases from V and 5 from J; bases not matched to a gene: 12. Per germline, CDR1 SEHNR and CDR2 FQNEAQ (reference sequence). CD8+CD4-CCR7+CD45RA+ cells were sorted as naive CD8 T cells. TCRdb used MiXCR to reprocess the PCR reads, holding one entry per CDR3 protein. The profile shows some 320,000 distinct CDR3 sequences, about 23% of them singletons. The source is a human donor in good health. Some libraries in this study had Jurkat cell RNA spiked in. Input material: naive CD8+ T cells from blood, with Jurkat cell RNA spiked in. The subset: FACS-sorted CD8+CD4-CCR7+CD45RA+ naive T cells. The rearrangement uses TRBV7-9 and TRBJ2-7, with TRBD1 matching 8 bases. CDR3 in amino acids: CASRPSLDRAHEQYF. Written as DNA, the CDR3 is TGTGCCAGCAGGCCATCGCTGGACAGGGCCCACGAGCAGTACTTC.